This T cell receptor beta chain was observed in a study of T cells in women clearing cervical HPV infection. Regarding the study as a whole: Cases and controls were distinguished at AUC roughly 0.83 by richness and V genes.

As concerns this clone: Its target is not known. The read terminates 3 residues ahead of where the CDR3 ends, so the germline J gene completes it.

V shed 5 bases and J 0 bases; nucleotides not matched to a gene: 5. Germline V gene lookup returns CDR1 LNHDA and CDR2 SQIVND (reference sequence). The CDR3 runs 15 residues. The assay was immunoSEQ multiplex PCR, and TCRdb's table has in-frame clones only and misses some. In total, the table holds 30,000 to 45,000 clones. This rearrangement joins TRBV19 to TRBJ2-5; 8 positions match TRBD2. The specimen sequenced was blood buffy coat. The TCR was taken from a woman between 18 and 69 years old with a cervical HPV16 infection that either progressed to CIN3+ or cleared (not recorded which). The CDR3 bases that were read are TGTGCCAGTAGTGCGGGGGGCAGGGACCAAGAGACC. It encodes CASSAGGRDQET. The CDR3 in its entirety is CASSAGGRDQETQYF.